These 10 T cell receptor beta chains share one sample of origin, sequenced in a study of regulatory T cells in long-lasting Graves disease. The time point is: newly diagnosed GD, antithyroid drugs for less than 3 months. Scientists built the TCR library using RNA that was extracted from PBMCs. Investigators prepared the TCR beta libraries by applying iRepertoire HTBI primers and Arm-PCR of CDR3 regions. TCRdb processed the multiplex PCR reads anew with MiXCR; each CDR3 protein has one entry. The profile shows some 410,000 distinct CDR3 sequences, roughly 15% of them singletons. The same data also contributed to another study, on T cells in Graves' hyperthyroidism and ophthalmopathy.

The source material was peripheral blood mononuclear cells (PBMCs), sampled at new diagnosis, from a patient treated with antithyroid drugs. These receptors were taken from a woman aged 25 to 39 with Graves disease.

On this clonotype itself: A single base separates this from a much larger clone, so it may be a read error. The chain has TRBV6-1 and TRBJ2-3, with D tentatively TRBD1 or TRBD2 (7 bases each). Germline CDR1 reads MNHNS; CDR2 reads SASEGT. The CDR3 is made up of 16 amino acids. The CDR3: CAIRGGSGQNSDMQYF. The CDR3 DNA follows: TGTGCCATCAGGGGGGGTTCGGGACAGAACAGTGATATGCAGTATTTT.

The table lists this clonotype with a few counts. The chain links TRBV5-1 to TRBJ1-6, with a tentative D call TRBD1 (6 bases). The germline gives CDR1 SGHRS, CDR2 YFSETQ. V lost 0 bases, J lost 8 bases, and 12 bases lay in between. The CDR3 length is 15 residues. The CDR3 DNA is TGCGCCAGCAGCTTGGAATCAGGGGAGCATTCACCCCTCCACTTT. This encodes CASSLESGEHSPLHF.

About this clonotype itself: A much bigger clone sits one base away, suggesting this may be a read error. This chain connects TRBV5-1 to TRBJ1-1; the match to TRBD1 covers 10 bases. CDR3 size: 16 residues. Germline CDR1 SGHRS, CDR2 YFSETQ. The CDR3 is CASSLASGQGDTEGFF. CDR3 nucleotide sequence: TGCGCCAGCAGCTTGGCCTCAGGACAGGGGGACACTGAAGGTTTCTTT.

The rearrangement uses TRBV28 and TRBJ1-2; TRBD1 might be the D (5 bases). Looked up from germline, CDR1 is MDHEN and CDR2 is SYDVKM. The V end was cut by 6 bases, the J end by 0 bases, with 14 bases between. The CDR3 is 15 amino acids. The CDR3 is CASSYPGATNYGYTF. The CDR3 region has the DNA TGTGCCAGCAGCTATCCCGGGGCGACTAACTATGGCTACACCTTC.

This clonotype has ten or more counts. The V gene is TRBV2, the J gene TRBJ2-1; D may be TRBD1 or TRBD2 (5 bases each). Trimming cost V 8 bases and J 5 bases, with 16 bases left between them. This CDR3 has 14 amino acids. Looked up from germline, CDR1 is SNHLY and CDR2 is FYNNEI. The CDR3 DNA reads TGTGCCAGCGAAGGGGAGACGGTTCACAATGAGCAGTTCTTC. Its translation: CASEGETVHNEQFF.

The table lists this clonotype with many counts. The chain joins TRBV30 to TRBJ1-5; D ambiguous. Germline lookup yields CDR1 GTSNPN and CDR2 SVGIG (reference sequence). The V end was cut by 1 base, the J end by 4 bases, with 11 bases between. This CDR3 is built from 14 residues. CDR3 sequence: CAWSAVLTNQPQHF. In DNA, the CDR3 is TGTGCCTGGAGTGCCGTCCTTACGAATCAGCCCCAGCATTTT.

A few counts support this clonotype. This sequence joins TRBV6-1 and TRBJ1-4; D gene ambiguous. The V end was cut by 7 bases, the J end by 10 bases, with 16 bases between. CDR1 and CDR2 from the germline V gene are MNHNS and SASEGT. The CDR3 is made up of 13 amino acids. This chain's CDR3 is CASTITEAGKLFF. CDR3 in DNA: TGTGCCAGCACTATAACGGAAGCAGGAAAACTGTTTTTT.

Ten or more counts support this clonotype. CDR3 DNA: TGTGCCAGCAGCTTGGGACTAGCCAAAAACACCGGGGAGCTGTTTTTT. Protein: CASSLGLAKNTGELFF. J is TRBJ2-2 and V is TRBV7-9; 9 nucleotides line up with TRBD2. V dropped 3 bases and J dropped 2; count of bases not matched to a gene: 4. CDR1 is SEHNR and CDR2 is FQNEAQ in the germline V gene (reference sequence). The CDR3 spans 16 residues.

The sample holds many counts of this clonotype. V and J are TRBV2 and TRBJ2-3; maybe TRBD2 (6 bases). V was shortened by 2 bases and J by 3 bases, with 15 bases between the two germline ends. CDR3 length equals 16 residues. The germline CDR1 and CDR2 sequences are SNHLY and FYNNEI. The CDR3 DNA sequence: TGTGCCAGCAGTGAAAACGCGGGACTGCGGACAGATACGCAGTATTTT. The encoded protein is CASSENAGLRTDTQYF.

Comment on this clonotype: It may be a read error: a sequence one base away is much more abundant. V is TRBV11-2 and J is TRBJ1-1; D might be TRBD1 (5 bases). V lost 4 bases and J 0 bases, leaving 27 bases between the germline ends. The CDR3 totals 20 residues. Germline V lookup: CDR1 SGHAT, CDR2 FQNNGV. Here the CDR3 reads CASSSYAGRGRNTLNTEAFF. The CDR3 nucleotides are TGTGCCAGCAGCTCCTACGCAGGGAGGGGCAGGAATACATTGAACACTGAAGCTTTCTTT.